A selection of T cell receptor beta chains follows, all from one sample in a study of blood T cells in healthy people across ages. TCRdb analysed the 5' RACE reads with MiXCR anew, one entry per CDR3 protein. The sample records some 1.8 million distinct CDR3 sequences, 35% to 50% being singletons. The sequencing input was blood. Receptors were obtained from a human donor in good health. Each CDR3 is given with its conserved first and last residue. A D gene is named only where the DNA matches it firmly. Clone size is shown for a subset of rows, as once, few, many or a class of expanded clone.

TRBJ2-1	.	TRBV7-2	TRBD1	CASSSRTGRSYNEQFF	TGTGCCAGCAGCTCCCGGACAGGGAGGAGCTACAATGAGCAGTTCTTC
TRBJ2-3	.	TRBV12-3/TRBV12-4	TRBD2	CASSFLAGWSDTQYF	TGTGCCAGCAGTTTCCTAGCGGGGTGGTCGGATACGCAGTATTTT
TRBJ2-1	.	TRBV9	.	CASSVEPSVVYNEQFF	TGTGCCAGCAGCGTAGAACCCTCAGTCGTGTACAATGAGCAGTTCTTC
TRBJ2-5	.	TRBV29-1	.	CSVHRLGTTGTQYF	TGCAGCGTCCACCGCCTGGGAACCACAGGGACCCAGTACTTC
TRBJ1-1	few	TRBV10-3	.	CAISKQTGSGGNTEAFF	TGTGCCATCAGTAAACAGACAGGTTCGGGAGGGAACACTGAAGCTTTCTTT
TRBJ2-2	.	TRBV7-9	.	CASSFLGSTGELFF	TGTGCCAGCAGCTTTTTAGGTTCCACCGGGGAGCTGTTTTTT
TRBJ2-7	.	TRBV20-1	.	CSATELGGPYEQYF	TGCAGTGCTACTGAGCTTGGGGGTCCCTACGAGCAGTACTTC
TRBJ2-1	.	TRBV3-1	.	CASTLRGSGLNEQFF	TGTGCCAGCACCCTCCGGGGCTCCGGATTAAATGAGCAGTTCTTC
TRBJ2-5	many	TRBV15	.	CATSRDRAGLATQYF	TGTGCCACCAGCAGAGATCGGGCAGGTCTTGCGACCCAGTACTTC
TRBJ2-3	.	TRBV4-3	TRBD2	CASSQGTSGGANTQYF	TGCGCCAGCAGCCAGGGGACTAGCGGGGGGGCAAATACGCAGTATTTT
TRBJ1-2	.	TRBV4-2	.	CASGRQAYGYTF	TGTGCCAGCGGTCGACAGGCCTATGGCTACACCTTC
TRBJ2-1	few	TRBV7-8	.	CASSLWGGRFNEQFF	TGTGCCAGCAGCTTGTGGGGGGGGCGCTTCAATGAGCAGTTCTTC
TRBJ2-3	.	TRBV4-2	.	CASSPEGLRDTQYF	TGTGCCAGCAGCCCTGAGGGACTTCGAGATACGCAGTATTTT
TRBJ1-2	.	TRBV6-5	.	CASSRGASGYTF	TGTGCCAGCAGTAGGGGGGCGAGTGGCTACACCTTC
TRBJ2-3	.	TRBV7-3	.	CASSPSRGAGGTDTQYF	TGTGCCAGCAGCCCCTCTCGGGGGGCGGGGGGCACAGATACGCAGTATTTT
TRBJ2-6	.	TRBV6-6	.	CASRVSGENSGANVLTF	TGTGCCAGCAGGGTTTCAGGGGAAAATTCTGGGGCCAACGTCCTGACTTTC
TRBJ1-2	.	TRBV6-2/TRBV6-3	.	CASVGTNSLYGYTF	TGTGCCAGCGTCGGGACGAACAGCCTTTATGGCTACACCTTC
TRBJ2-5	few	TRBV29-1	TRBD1	CSVVRDREGETQYF	TGCAGCGTCGTACGGGACAGGGAAGGGGAGACCCAGTACTTC
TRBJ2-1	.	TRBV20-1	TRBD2	CSTRTSGGVSYNEQFF	TGCAGTACCAGGACTAGCGGGGGGGTATCCTACAATGAGCAGTTCTTC
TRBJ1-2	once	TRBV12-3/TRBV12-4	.	CASSPTRGLRDGYTF	TGTGCCAGCAGTCCTACCAGGGGTTTAAGGGATGGCTACACCTTC
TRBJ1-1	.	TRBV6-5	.	CASSYSTHTEAFF	TGTGCCAGCAGTTACTCTACGCACACTGAAGCTTTCTTT
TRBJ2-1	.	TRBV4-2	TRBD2	CASSPLAGMGEQFF	TGTGCCAGCAGCCCACTAGCGGGGATGGGTGAGCAGTTCTTC
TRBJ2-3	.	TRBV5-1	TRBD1	CASSLGVGDRGLKDTQYF	TGCGCCAGCAGCCTGGGCGTGGGAGACAGGGGACTCAAAGATACGCAGTATTTT
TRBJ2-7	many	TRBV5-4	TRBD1	CASSLGQGAHEQYF	TGTGCCAGCAGCTTGGGACAGGGGGCACACGAGCAGTACTTC
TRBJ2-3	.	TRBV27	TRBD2	CASTRLAGGFTDTQYF	TGTGCCAGCACCAGACTAGCGGGGGGCTTCACAGATACGCAGTATTTT